The source of this T cell receptor beta chain is a study of response to subunit inactivated influenza vaccine. This clonotype was detected only a few times. Germline V gene data show CDR1 as MNHEY and CDR2 as SVGAGI. Between the trimmed V and J ends, which lost 2 bases and 2 bases, there was a span of 9 bases. The CDR3 spans 14 residues. MiXCR, applied by TCRdb to the RT-PCR reads, yields one record per CDR3 protein. The table records hundreds of thousands of distinct CDR3 sequences, 12% to 15% of them present only once. The sequence was collected from a man aged 45 to 65 who received an inactivated influenza vaccine. V is TRBV6-5 and J is TRBJ2-5; the D gene is possibly TRBD2 (6 bases). Sequenced material: PBMCs from blood, taken 14 days before vaccination. CDR3 loop: CASSYRLEQETQYF. In DNA, the CDR3 is TGTGCCAGCAGTTACCGACTAGAACAAGAGACCCAGTACTTC.